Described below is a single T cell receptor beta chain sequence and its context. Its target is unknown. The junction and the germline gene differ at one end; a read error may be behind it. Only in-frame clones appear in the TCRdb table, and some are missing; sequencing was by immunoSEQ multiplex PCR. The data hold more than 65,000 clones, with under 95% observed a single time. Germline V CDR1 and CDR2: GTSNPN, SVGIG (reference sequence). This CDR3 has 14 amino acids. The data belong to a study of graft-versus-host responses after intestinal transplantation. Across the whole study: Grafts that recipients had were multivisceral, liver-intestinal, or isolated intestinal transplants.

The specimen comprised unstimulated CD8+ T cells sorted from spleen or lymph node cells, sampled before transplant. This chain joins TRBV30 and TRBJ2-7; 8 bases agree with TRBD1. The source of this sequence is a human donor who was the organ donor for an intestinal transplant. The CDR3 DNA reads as TGTGCATGGAGTACCGGACAGGGCGCAGACGAGCAGTACTTC. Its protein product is CAWSTGQGADEQYF.